A single TCR beta chain is shown here with its context. The record originates from a study of technical replicates of blood from a few donors. The CDR3 is 14 amino acids. The germline CDR1 and CDR2 sequences are SGHRS and YFSETQ. With 4 bases clipped from V and 0 bases from J, the junction kept 3 bases outside the gene matches. Data came from immunoSEQ multiplex PCR; TCRdb stores just in-frame clones and leaves some out. Among tens of thousands of clones listed, roughly 90% were seen once. The receptor's source is a human donor in good health. The chain joins TRBV5-1 to TRBJ2-7, with 8 bases fitting TRBD2. The specimen was T cells isolated from PBMCs. Written as DNA, the CDR3 is TGCGCCAGCAGCGGTAGCGGGACCTCCTACGAGCAGTACTTC. Translating it yields CASSGSGTSYEQYF.